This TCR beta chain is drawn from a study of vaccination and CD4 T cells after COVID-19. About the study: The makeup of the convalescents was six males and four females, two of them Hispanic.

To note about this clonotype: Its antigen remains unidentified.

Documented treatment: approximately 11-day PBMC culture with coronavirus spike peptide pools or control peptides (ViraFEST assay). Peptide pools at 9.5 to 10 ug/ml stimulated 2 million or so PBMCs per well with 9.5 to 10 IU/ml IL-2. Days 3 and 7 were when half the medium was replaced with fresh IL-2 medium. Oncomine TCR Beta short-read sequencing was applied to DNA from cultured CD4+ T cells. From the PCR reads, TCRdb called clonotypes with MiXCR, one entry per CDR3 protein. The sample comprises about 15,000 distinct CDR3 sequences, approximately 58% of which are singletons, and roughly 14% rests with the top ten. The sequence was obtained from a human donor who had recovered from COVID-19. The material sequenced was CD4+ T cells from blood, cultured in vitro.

The CDR3, as DNA: TGTGCCAGCTCCAGGGGGGCAGAGTACTTC. Translated: CASSRGAEYF. This chain uses TRBV21-1 with TRBJ2-5; the table's D call TRBD1 went unverified against the DNA. TRBV21-1 is deemed a pseudogene. The CDR3 has 10 residues.